The sequence of this T cell receptor beta chain was determined in a study of monozygotic twins with inflammatory bowel disease. Study observations and caveats: Telling apart the different T cell subtypes was not possible. Heterogeneous immunosuppressive treatment regimens may have introduced variability into patient repertoires.

TCRdb reprocessed the 5' RACE reads and stores each CDR3 protein as one record, lacking DNA. The data show over 110,000 distinct CDR3 sequences, and the top ten clones hold less than 2.5%. This CDR3 region has 14 residues. Germline V gives CDR1 MNHEY, CDR2 SVGEGT. As to this clonotype: Antigen unknown.

The sequence came from a human donor with ulcerative colitis or Crohn's disease, or a healthy co-twin of an affected twin (not recorded which). V is TRBV6-2 or TRBV6-3 and J is TRBJ2-7; the TRBD1 assignment by TCRdb is unverifiable without DNA. Specimen: blood. The CDR3 protein is CASRGTGRTYEQYF.